These 15 T cell receptor beta chains came from one sample sequenced in a study of cytomegalovirus exposure and HLA in healthy donors. It was with 60 Vbeta and 13 Jbeta primers that the PCR ran. The repertoire was sequenced with immunoSEQ multiplex PCR; TCRdb's copy has only in-frame clones and lacks some. The sample carries about 200,000 clones, about four fifths recorded once. Source material: PBMCs. The origin of the receptors is a male donor in good health and CMV-seropositive.

This clone was recorded once. The chain recombines TRBV27 with TRBJ2-1; 7 nucleotides agree with TRBD1. The CDR3 contains 15 residues. After removal of 10 bases from V and 8 bases from J, the junction contained 17 bases not matched to a gene. Germline lookup yields CDR1 MNHEY and CDR2 SMNVEV (reference sequence). This CDR3 is CATAVMTGINDEQFF. The DNA of the CDR3 is TGTGCCACGGCGGTTATGACAGGGATTAACGATGAGCAGTTCTTC.

The chain has TRBV7-2 and TRBJ1-2; no clear D. V shed 4 bases and J shed 8 bases, with 5 bases lying between them. CDR3 length: 10 amino acids. CDR1 is SGHTA and CDR2 is FQGNSA in the germline V gene. The CDR3: CASSSYGYTF. In DNA, the CDR3 is TGTGCCAGCAGCTCCTACGGCTACACCTTC.

This clone was seen only a few times. V gene TRBV19 combines with J gene TRBJ2-3, with 8 nucleotides matching TRBD1. The CDR3 covers 15 residues. V was pared by 10 bases and J by 5 bases, with 14 bases of the junction left unmatched. Germline CDR1 and CDR2: LNHDA and SQIVND (reference sequence). CDR3 DNA: TGTGCCACCCGTGCCCAGGGGGCGCACGGAGATACGCAGTATTTT. The encoded protein is CATRAQGAHGDTQYF. Full variable domain (outside the CDR3, taken from reference TRBV19 and TRBJ2-3): DGGITQSPKYLFRKEGQNVTLSCEQNLNHDAMYWYRQDPGQGLRLIYYSQIVNDFQKGDIAEGYSVSREKKESFPLTVTSAQKNPTAFYLCATRAQGAHGDTQYFGPGTRLTVL.

The gene calls are TRBV5-4 and TRBJ2-1, with TRBD1 as a possible D gene (6 bases). This CDR3 has 12 residues. The germline V gene has CDR1 SGHNT and CDR2 YYREEE (reference sequence). V gave up 5 bases and J gave up 13 bases, with 16 bases separating them. The CDR3 loop is CASRRQDDQQFF. In DNA, the CDR3 is TGTGCCAGCAGGAGACAGGACGATCAACAGTTCTTC.

J is TRBJ2-7 and V is TRBV5-4, with 11 bases that match TRBD1. Looked up from germline, CDR1 is SGHNT and CDR2 is YYREEE (reference sequence). This CDR3 has 16 amino acids. V shed 4 bases, J shed 6 bases, and the junction held 12 bases outside the gene matches. CDR3 loop: CASSHARTGGFSEQYF. DNA for the CDR3: TGTGCCAGCAGCCACGCTAGGACAGGGGGCTTCTCCGAGCAGTACTTC.

This chain joins TRBV7-3 and TRBJ2-1, with D possibly being TRBD2 (6 bases). This CDR3 has 15 amino acids. V was clipped by 3 bases and J by 7 bases, with 16 bases between them. CDR1 SGHTA and CDR2 FQGTGA come from the germline V gene. The CDR3 DNA sequence: TGTGCCAGCAGCTTGGAGGGAAGCGCTTATAATGAGCAGTTCTTC. Translated: CASSLEGSAYNEQFF.

The chain carries TRBV11-2 and TRBJ2-7; 7 bases match TRBD2. The ends lost 1 base at V and 5 bases at J; junction bases unmatched: 14. Looked up from germline, CDR1 is SGHAT and CDR2 is FQNNGV. The CDR3 contains 17 residues. CDR3 region: CASSLVSMVTSPHEQYF. The CDR3 coding sequence is TGTGCCAGCAGCTTAGTTTCTATGGTGACTAGCCCCCACGAGCAGTACTTC.

V and J are TRBV7-8 and TRBJ2-3, with 7 bases that match TRBD1. Unmatched junction bases numbered 7, after V lost 4 bases and J lost 0 bases. Germline V gene lookup returns CDR1 SGHVS and CDR2 FQNEAQ. This CDR3 spans 16 amino acids. CDR3 sequence: CASSSQTGQSTDTQYF. Written as DNA, the CDR3 is TGTGCCAGCAGCTCCCAGACAGGGCAGAGCACAGATACGCAGTATTTT.

The chain combines TRBV9 with TRBJ2-7; D perhaps matches TRBD2 (5 bases). Per germline, CDR1 SGDLS and CDR2 YYNGEE. Trimming shortened V by 0 bases and J by 1 base, and 14 bases separated the two germline ends. The CDR3 totals 16 residues. The CDR3 loop is CASSVGEGLGSYEQYF. DNA for the CDR3: TGTGCCAGCAGCGTAGGTGAGGGTCTTGGTTCCTACGAGCAGTACTTC. Combining the CDR3 with reference TRBV9 and TRBJ2-7 gives the whole variable domain DSGVTQTPKHLITATGQRVTLRCSPRSGDLSVYWYQQSLDQGLQFLIQYYNGEERAKGNILERFSAQQFPDLHSELNLSSLELGDSALYFCASSVGEGLGSYEQYFGPGTRLTVT.

The V call is TRBV18, the J call TRBJ2-3; D uncertain. The germline CDR1 and CDR2 sequences are KGHSH and LQKENI. This CDR3 spans 14 amino acids. V shed 6 bases and J shed 0 bases, with 10 bases lying between them. The CDR3 here is CASSLLESTDTQYF. The DNA of the CDR3 is TGTGCCAGCTCGCTCCTAGAAAGCACAGATACGCAGTATTTT. The variable domain in full, completed from reference TRBV18 and TRBJ2-3, reads NAGVMQNPRHLVRRRGQEARLRCSPMKGHSHVYWYRQLPEEGLKFMVYLQKENIIDESGMPKERFSAEFPKEGPSILRIQQVVRGDSAAYFCASSLLESTDTQYFGPGTRLTVL.

This chain joins TRBV21-1 and TRBJ2-7; the D call of TRBD2 is as the table states it, not checked on the DNA. TRBV21-1 is tagged as a pseudogene. CDR3 length: 20 residues. The chain's CDR3 is CASRLPPGLQLPGLYYEQYF. The CDR3 DNA sequence: TGTGCCAGCAGACTACCTCCGGGACTCCAGCTCCCGGGACTATACTACGAGCAGTACTTC.

The chain uses TRBV27 and TRBJ1-1; 8 nucleotides line up with TRBD1. After removal of 4 bases from V and 1 base from J, the junction contained 5 bases not matched to a gene. Per the germline V gene, CDR1 is MNHEY and CDR2 is SMNVEV (reference sequence). This CDR3 spans 15 amino acids. Here the CDR3 reads CASSSQQGANTEAFF. CDR3 nucleotides: TGTGCCAGCAGTTCGCAGCAGGGGGCGAACACTGAAGCTTTCTTT.

The chain carries TRBV5-4 and TRBJ2-2; D unclear. The CDR3 totals 13 residues. V was shortened by 0 bases and J by 6 bases, with 6 bases between the two germline ends. The V gene's germline CDR1 is SGHNT and CDR2 YYREEE (reference sequence). In DNA, the CDR3 is TGTGCCAGCAGCTTGGATAATCCCGGGGAGCTGTTTTTT. Translation: CASSLDNPGELFF.

V usage is TRBV27 and J usage is TRBJ2-7; 9 nucleotides agree with TRBD1. The V gene's germline CDR1 is MNHEY and CDR2 SMNVEV (reference sequence). The CDR3 sequence is 14 residues long. After removal of 3 bases from V and 2 bases from J, the junction contained 2 bases not matched to a gene. The CDR3 reads CASSFRDRAYEQYF. CDR3 coding DNA: TGTGCCAGCAGTTTCAGGGACAGGGCCTACGAGCAGTACTTC.

This rearrangement joins TRBV11-2 to TRBJ1-6; possible D gene TRBD1, 6 bases. This CDR3 region has 19 residues. Germline-derived CDR1 and CDR2 are SGHAT and FQNNGV. V lost 0 bases, J lost 0 bases, and 15 bases lay in between. This CDR3 is CASSLETTDRSSYNSPLHF. The CDR3, as DNA: TGTGCCAGCAGCTTAGAGACGACAGACAGGAGCTCCTATAATTCACCCCTCCACTTT.